The source of this T cell receptor (beta chain) is a study of naive and memory T cell subsets. This clonotype was found many times. Four PCR rounds used nested alpha and beta constant region primers plus the SP2 primer. Reverse transcription of blood and skin TCR RNA was primed at alpha and beta constant regions. TCRdb re-called the 5' RACE reads with MiXCR, one entry per CDR3 protein. The table includes 50,000 to 60,000 distinct CDR3 sequences, more than 7.5% detected once. V gave up 8 bases and J gave up 4 bases, with 15 bases separating them. Per germline, CDR1 MNHEY and CDR2 SVGEGT. This CDR3 is 14 amino acids long. An oligonucleotide containing a UMI was ligated to the 3' end of TCR cDNA. Whole-blood samples were 2 to 3 ml of peripheral blood from healthy adult volunteers.

The V and J genes are TRBV6-2 or TRBV6-3 and TRBJ2-4, with D perhaps being TRBD1 or TRBD2 (6 bases each). The clonotype originates from a female donor in good health. CDR3 loop: CASGKGDWKNIQYF. In DNA form, the CDR3 reads TGTGCCAGCGGTAAGGGGGACTGGAAAAACATTCAGTACTTC.